Below, one TCR beta chain is given with its context. Its specificity is not known. This specimen comes from a study of OX40 agonist ivuxolimab in advanced cancers. Overall study results and limits: CD4+ and CD8+ T cells in blood underwent clonal expansion by week 6 at 0.1 to 3.0 mg/kg. Compared with others, partial responders at 0.1-3.0 mg/kg displayed clonal expansion among the lowest.

V lost 3 bases and J 6 bases, leaving 9 bases between the germline ends. CDR3 length: 13 residues. From germline, CDR1 is LNHDA and CDR2 SQIVND (reference sequence). This table comes from immunoSEQ multiplex PCR, and its TCRdb copy is limited to in-frame clones, with some not included. The table records over 35,000 clones, roughly 78% of them present only once. Prior autoimmune disease or systemic immunosuppression barred patients. This chain connects TRBV19 to TRBJ1-5; D is ambiguous. The starting material was CD4+ or CD8+ T cells sorted from blood, obtained in a trial of the OX40 agonist ivuxolimab. This sequence was found in an adult with an advanced solid tumor such as melanoma, head and neck, liver or kidney cancer. The CDR3 region is CASSMTAGQPQHF. As DNA, the CDR3 is TGTGCCAGTAGTATGACGGCTGGTCAGCCCCAGCATTTT.